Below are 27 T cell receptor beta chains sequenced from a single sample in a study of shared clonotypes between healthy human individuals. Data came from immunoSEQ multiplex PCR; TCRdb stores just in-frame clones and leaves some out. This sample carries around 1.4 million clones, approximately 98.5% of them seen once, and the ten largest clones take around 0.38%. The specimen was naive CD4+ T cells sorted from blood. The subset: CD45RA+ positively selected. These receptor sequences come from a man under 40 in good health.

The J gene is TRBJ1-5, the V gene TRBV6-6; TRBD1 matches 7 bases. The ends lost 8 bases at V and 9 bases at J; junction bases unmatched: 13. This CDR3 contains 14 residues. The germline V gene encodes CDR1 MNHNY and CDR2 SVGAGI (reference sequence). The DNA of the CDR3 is TGTGCCAGCGGTCGGCCAGGGGGATACCGGCCCCAGCATTTT. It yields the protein CASGRPGGYRPQHF.

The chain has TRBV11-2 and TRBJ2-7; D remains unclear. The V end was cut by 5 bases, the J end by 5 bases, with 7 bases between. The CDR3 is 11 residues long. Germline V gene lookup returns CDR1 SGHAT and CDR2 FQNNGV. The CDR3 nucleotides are TGTGCCAGCAGCCTATTGGACGAGCAGTACTTC. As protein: CASSLLDEQYF.

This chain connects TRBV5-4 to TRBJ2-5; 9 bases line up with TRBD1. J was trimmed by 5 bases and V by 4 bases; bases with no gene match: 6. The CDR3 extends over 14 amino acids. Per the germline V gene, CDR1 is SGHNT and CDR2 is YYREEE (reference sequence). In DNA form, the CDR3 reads TGTGCCAGCAGCGAGGACAGGGGTAAGGAGACCCAGTACTTC. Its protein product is CASSEDRGKETQYF.

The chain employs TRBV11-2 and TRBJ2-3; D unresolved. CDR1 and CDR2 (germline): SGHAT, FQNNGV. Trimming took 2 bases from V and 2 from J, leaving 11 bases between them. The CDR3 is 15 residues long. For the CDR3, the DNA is TGTGCCAGCAGCTTAATATCGGACCACACAGATACGCAGTATTTT. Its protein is CASSLISDHTDTQYF.

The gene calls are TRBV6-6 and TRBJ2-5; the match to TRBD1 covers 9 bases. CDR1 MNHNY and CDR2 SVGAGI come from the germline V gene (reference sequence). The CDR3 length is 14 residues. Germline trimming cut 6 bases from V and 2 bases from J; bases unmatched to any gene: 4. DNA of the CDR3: TGTGCCAGCAGGTCACAGGGGGCACAAGAGACCCAGTACTTC. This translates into CASRSQGAQETQYF.

This chain's CDR3 is CASSLGQPDSGNTIYF. The CDR3 DNA is TGTGCCAGCAGCCTAGGACAGCCGGACTCTGGAAACACCATATATTTT. The V gene is TRBV5-5, the J gene TRBJ1-3; TRBD1 might be the D (6 bases). Germline CDR1 is SGHKS and CDR2 is YYEKEE (reference sequence). The CDR3 has 16 amino acids. V was shortened by 4 bases and J by 0 bases, with 14 bases between the two germline ends.

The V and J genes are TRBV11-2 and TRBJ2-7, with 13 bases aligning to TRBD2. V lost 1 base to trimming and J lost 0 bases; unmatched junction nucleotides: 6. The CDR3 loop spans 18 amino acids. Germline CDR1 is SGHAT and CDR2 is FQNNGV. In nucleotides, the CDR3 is TGTGCCAGCAGCTTAGTCCCACTAGCGGGAGGGCCCTCCTACGAGCAGTACTTC. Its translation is CASSLVPLAGGPSYEQYF.

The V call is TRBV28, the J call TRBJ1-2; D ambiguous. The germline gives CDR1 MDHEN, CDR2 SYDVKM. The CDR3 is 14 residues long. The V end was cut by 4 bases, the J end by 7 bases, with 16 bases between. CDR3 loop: CASSSPLTVTGYTF. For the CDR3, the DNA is TGTGCCAGCAGTTCCCCACTGACTGTCACTGGCTACACCTTC.

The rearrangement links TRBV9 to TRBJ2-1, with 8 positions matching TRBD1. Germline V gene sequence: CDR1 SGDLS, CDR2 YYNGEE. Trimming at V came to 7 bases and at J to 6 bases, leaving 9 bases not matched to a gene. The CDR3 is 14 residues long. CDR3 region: CASSEGQGVNEQFF. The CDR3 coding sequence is TGTGCCAGCTCTGAAGGACAGGGCGTCAATGAGCAGTTCTTC.

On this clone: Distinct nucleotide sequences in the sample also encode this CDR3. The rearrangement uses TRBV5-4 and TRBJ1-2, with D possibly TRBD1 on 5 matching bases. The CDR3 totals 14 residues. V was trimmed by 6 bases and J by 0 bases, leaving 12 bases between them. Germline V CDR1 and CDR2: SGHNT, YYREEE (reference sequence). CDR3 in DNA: TGTGCCAGCACCCCGGGGACCGCTAACTATGGCTACACCTTC. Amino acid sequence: CASTPGTANYGYTF.

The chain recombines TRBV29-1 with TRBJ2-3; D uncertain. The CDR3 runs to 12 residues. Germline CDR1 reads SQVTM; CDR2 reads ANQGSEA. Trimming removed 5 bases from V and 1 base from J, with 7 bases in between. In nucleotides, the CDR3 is TGCAGCGTTTTGGAAGGCACAGATACGCAGTATTTT. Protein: CSVLEGTDTQYF.

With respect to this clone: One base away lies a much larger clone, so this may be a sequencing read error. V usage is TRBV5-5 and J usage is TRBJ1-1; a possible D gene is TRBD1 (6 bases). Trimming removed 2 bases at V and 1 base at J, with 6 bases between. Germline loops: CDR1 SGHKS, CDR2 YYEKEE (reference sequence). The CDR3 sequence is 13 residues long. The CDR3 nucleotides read TGTGCCAGCAGCTTAGGGGGGAACACTGAAGCTTTCTTT. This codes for CASSLGGNTEAFF.

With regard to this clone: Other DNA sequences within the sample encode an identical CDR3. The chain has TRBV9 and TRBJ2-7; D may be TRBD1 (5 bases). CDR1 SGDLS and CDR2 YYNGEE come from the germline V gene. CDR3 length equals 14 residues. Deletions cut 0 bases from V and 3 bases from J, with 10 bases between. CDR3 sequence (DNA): TGTGCCAGCAGCGTAGGGCAGGGAAACTACGAGCAGTACTTC. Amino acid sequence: CASSVGQGNYEQYF.

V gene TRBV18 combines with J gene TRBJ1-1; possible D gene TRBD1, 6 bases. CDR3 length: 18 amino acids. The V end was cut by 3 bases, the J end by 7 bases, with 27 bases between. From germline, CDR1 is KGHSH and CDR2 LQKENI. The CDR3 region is CASSPLDSLIHMDSEAFF. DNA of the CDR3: TGTGCCAGCTCACCGTTGGACAGTTTGATACACATGGACAGTGAAGCTTTCTTT. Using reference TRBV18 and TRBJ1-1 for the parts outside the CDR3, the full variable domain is NAGVMQNPRHLVRRRGQEARLRCSPMKGHSHVYWYRQLPEEGLKFMVYLQKENIIDESGMPKERFSAEFPKEGPSILRIQQVVRGDSAAYFCASSPLDSLIHMDSEAFFGQGTRLTVV.

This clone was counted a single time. The CDR3 bases are TGTGCCAGCAGCGTGAGTGGAGGGAACATCAACACTGAAGCTTTCTTT. Protein product: CASSVSGGNINTEAFF. V usage is TRBV9 and J usage is TRBJ1-1; D unresolved. Between the trimmed V and J ends, which lost 2 bases and 2 bases, there was a span of 16 bases. Germline CDR1 and CDR2: SGDLS and YYNGEE. The CDR3 loop spans 16 amino acids.

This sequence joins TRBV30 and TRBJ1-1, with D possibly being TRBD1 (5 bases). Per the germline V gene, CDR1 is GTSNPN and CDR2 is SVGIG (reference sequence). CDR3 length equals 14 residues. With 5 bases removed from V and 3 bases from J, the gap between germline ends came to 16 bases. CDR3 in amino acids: CAWDRSRRDTEAFF. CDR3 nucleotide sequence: TGTGCCTGGGACAGAAGTCGGAGGGACACTGAAGCTTTCTTT. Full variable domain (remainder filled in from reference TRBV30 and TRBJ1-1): SQTIHQWPATLVQPVGSPLSLECTVEGTSNPNLYWYRQAAGRGLQLLFYSVGIGQISSEVPQNLSASRPQDRQFILSSKKLLLSDSGFYLCAWDRSRRDTEAFFGQGTRLTVV.

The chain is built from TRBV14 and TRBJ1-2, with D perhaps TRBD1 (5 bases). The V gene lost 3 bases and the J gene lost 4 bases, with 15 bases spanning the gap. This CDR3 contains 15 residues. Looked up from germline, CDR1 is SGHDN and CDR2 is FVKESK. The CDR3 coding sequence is TGTGCCAGCAGCCACAATTTGCGGGACCCCTATGGCTACACCTTC. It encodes CASSHNLRDPYGYTF.

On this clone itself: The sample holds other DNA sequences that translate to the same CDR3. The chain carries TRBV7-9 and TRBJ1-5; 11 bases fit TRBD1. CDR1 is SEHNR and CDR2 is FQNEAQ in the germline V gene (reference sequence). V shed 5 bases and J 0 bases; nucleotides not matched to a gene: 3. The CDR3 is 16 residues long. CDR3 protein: CASSQGTGGSNQPQHF. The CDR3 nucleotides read TGTGCCAGCAGCCAAGGGACAGGGGGTAGCAATCAGCCCCAGCATTTT.

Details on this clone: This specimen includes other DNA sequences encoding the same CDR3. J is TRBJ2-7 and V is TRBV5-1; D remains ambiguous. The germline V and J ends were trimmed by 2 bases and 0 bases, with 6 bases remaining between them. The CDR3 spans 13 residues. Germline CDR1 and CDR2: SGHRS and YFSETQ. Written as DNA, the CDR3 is TGCGCCAGCAGCTTTACGAGCTCCTACGAGCAGTACTTC. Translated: CASSFTSSYEQYF.

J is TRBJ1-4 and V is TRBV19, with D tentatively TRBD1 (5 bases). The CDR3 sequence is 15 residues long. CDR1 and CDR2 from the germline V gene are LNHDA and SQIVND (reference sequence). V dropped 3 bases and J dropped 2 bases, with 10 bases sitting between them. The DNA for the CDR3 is TGTGCCAGTAGTATCCGGACAAGGACTAATGAAAAACTGTTTTTT. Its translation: CASSIRTRTNEKLFF.

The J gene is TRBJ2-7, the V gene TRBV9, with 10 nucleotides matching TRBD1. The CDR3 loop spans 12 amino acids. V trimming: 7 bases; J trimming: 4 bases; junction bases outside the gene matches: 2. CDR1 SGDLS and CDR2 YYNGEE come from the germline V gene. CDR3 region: CASGTGEYEQYF. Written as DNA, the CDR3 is TGTGCCAGCGGGACAGGGGAGTACGAGCAGTACTTC.

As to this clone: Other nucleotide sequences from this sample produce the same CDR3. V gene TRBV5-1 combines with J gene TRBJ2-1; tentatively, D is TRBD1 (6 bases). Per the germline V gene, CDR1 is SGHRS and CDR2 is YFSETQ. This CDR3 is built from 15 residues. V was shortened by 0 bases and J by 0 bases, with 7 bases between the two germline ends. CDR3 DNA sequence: TGCGCCAGCAGCTTGGGGACAGTCTCCTACAATGAGCAGTTCTTC. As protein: CASSLGTVSYNEQFF.

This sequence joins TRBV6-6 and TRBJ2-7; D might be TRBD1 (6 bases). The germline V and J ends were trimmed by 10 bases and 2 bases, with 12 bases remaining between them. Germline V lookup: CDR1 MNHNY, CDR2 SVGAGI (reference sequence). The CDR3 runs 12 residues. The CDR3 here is CATQGPTYEQYF. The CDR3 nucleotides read TGTGCCACCCAGGGGCCTACCTACGAGCAGTACTTC.

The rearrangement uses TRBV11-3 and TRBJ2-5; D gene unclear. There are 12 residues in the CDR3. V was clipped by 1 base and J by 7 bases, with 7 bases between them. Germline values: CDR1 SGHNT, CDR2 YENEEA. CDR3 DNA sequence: TGTGCCAGCAGCTTAGGCCGAGGGACCCAGTACTTC. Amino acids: CASSLGRGTQYF.

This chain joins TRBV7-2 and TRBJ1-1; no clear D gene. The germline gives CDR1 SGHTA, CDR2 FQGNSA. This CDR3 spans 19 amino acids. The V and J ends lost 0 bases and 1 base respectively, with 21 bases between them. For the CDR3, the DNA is TGTGCCAGCAGCTTAGCCCCCCCACGCGTAAGGGTTCCGAACACTGAAGCTTTCTTT. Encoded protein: CASSLAPPRVRVPNTEAFF. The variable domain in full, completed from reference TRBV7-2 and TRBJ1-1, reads GAGVSQSPSNKVTEKGKDVELRCDPISGHTALYWYRQSLGQGLEFLIYFQGNSAPDKSGLPSDRFSAERTGGSVSTLTIQRTQQEDSAVYLCASSLAPPRVRVPNTEAFFGQGTRLTVV.

The CDR3 is CASSVAGTGFVNEQFF. CDR3 DNA: TGTGCCAGCAGCGTAGCTGGGACAGGGTTCGTCAATGAGCAGTTCTTC. This chain joins TRBV9 and TRBJ2-1; the match to TRBD1 covers 9 bases. The germline CDR1 and CDR2 sequences are SGDLS and YYNGEE. This CDR3 is 16 amino acids long. The V segment lost 0 bases and the J segment 6 bases; nucleotides outside the gene matches: 7.

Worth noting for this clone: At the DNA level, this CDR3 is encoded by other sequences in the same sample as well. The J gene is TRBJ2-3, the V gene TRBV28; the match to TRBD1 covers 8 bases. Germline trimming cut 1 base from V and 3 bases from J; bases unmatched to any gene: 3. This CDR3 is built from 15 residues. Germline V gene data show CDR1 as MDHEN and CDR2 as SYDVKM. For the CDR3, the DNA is TGTGCCAGCAGTTTATCCGGACAGGGAACAGATACGCAGTATTTT. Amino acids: CASSLSGQGTDTQYF.